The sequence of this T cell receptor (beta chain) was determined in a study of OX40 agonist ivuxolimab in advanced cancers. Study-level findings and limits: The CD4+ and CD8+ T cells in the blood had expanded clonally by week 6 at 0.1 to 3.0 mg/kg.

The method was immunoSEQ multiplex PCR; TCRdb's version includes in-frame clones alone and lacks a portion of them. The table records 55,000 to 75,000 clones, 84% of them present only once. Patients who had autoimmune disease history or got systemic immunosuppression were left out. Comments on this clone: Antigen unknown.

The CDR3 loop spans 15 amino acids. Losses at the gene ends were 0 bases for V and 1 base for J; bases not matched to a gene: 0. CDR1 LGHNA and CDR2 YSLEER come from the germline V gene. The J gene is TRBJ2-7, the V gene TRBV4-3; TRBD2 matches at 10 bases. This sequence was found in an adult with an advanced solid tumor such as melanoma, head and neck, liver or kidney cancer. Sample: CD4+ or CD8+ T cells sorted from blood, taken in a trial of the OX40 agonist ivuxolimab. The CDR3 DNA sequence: TGCGCCAGCAGCCAAGAACTAGCGGGGTCCTACGAGCAGTACTTC. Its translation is CASSQELAGSYEQYF.